Each of the 15 T cell receptor beta chains below was sequenced from the same sample in a study of T cells after yellow fever vaccination. TCRdb reprocessed the 5' RACE reads via MiXCR and lists one record per CDR3 protein. This table has approximately 600,000 distinct CDR3 sequences, more than 9% appearing once. The source material was PBMCs, sampled on the day of the yellow fever booster vaccination. These TCRs come from a man younger than 40 who received the YFV17D yellow fever vaccine.

This clonotype was seen a few times. The V call is TRBV6-5, the J call TRBJ2-1; no clear D gene. CDR1 MNHEY and CDR2 SVGAGI come from the germline V gene. The ends were cut back, 1 base at V and 10 bases at J, with 17 bases in the middle. The CDR3 sequence is 15 residues long. The CDR3 region is CASSYLVSVDREQFF. The CDR3 DNA reads TGTGCCAGCAGTTACTTGGTGTCGGTCGACCGCGAGCAGTTCTTC.

The chain joins TRBV11-2 to TRBJ1-1, with D uncertain. The CDR3 sequence is 15 residues long. V was trimmed by 1 base and J by 4 bases, leaving 13 bases between them. Per the germline V gene, CDR1 is SGHAT and CDR2 is FQNNGV. For the CDR3, the DNA is TGTGCCAGCAGCTTAGGTGTCGGCGGAGTCACTGAAGCTTTCTTT. Translated: CASSLGVGGVTEAFF.

The table lists this clonotype with many counts. Germline and junction disagree at one end, which may indicate a read error. The chain links TRBV10-2 to TRBJ1-1; no reliable D call. The CDR3 has 12 amino acids. Per germline, CDR1 WSHSY and CDR2 SAAADI. In nucleotides, the CDR3 is TGTGCCAGCAGCGAGGGTGGAACTGAAGCTTTCTTT. Translated: CASSEGGTEAFF.

This clonotype occurred many times. This chain joins TRBV7-2 and TRBJ2-5; 9 nucleotides align to TRBD2. CDR1 is SGHTA and CDR2 is FQGNSA in the germline V gene. The CDR3 extends over 15 amino acids. The V segment lost 2 bases and the J segment 5 bases; nucleotides outside the gene matches: 6. Here the CDR3 DNA reads TGTGCCAGCAGCTTAAATCTAGCGGGAAGGGAGACCCAGTACTTC. Protein product: CASSLNLAGRETQYF.

In its sample, this clonotype was seen a few times. The rearrangement joins TRBV7-2 to TRBJ2-1; D is perhaps TRBD2 (6 bases). CDR1 SGHTA and CDR2 FQGNSA come from the germline V gene. Trimming removed 3 bases at V and 9 bases at J, with 9 bases between. The CDR3 sequence is 12 residues long. The DNA of the CDR3 is TGTGCCAGCAGCTTTCTGGGGGGTGAGCAGTTCTTC. Translating it yields CASSFLGGEQFF.

This clonotype was counted a few times. The chain joins TRBV4-3 to TRBJ2-7; no firm D call. V lost 0 bases and J 2 bases, leaving 11 bases between the germline ends. Germline V CDR1 and CDR2: LGHNA, YSLEER. The CDR3 extends over 15 amino acids. CDR3 sequence: CASSQDYIITYEQYF. The CDR3 coding sequence is TGCGCCAGCAGCCAAGATTATATTATTACCTACGAGCAGTACTTC.

Concerning this clonotype: The junction departs from the called germline gene at one end, perhaps through a read error. The rearrangement joins TRBV20-1 to TRBJ2-3; TRBD2 might be the D (6 bases). The CDR3 consists of 16 residues. Germline V lookup: CDR1 DFQATT, CDR2 SNEGSKA (reference sequence). CDR3 nucleotide sequence: TGCTGTGCTAGAGGGATGGTAGAGGGACTGACAGATACGCAGTATTTT. Amino acid sequence: CCARGMVEGLTDTQYF.

This clonotype was detected a few times. V is TRBV5-1 and J is TRBJ1-5; tentatively, D is TRBD1 (5 bases). In germline, CDR1 is SGHRS, CDR2 YFSETQ. V lost 0 bases and J 5 bases, leaving 9 bases between the germline ends. This CDR3 spans 14 amino acids. The CDR3 nucleotides read TGCGCCAGCAGCTTGGGGTGGGGACATCAGCCCCAGCATTTT. Translated, it gives CASSLGWGHQPQHF.

This clonotype was recorded a few times. V is TRBV5-1 and J is TRBJ2-7; TRBD1 aligns across 8 bases. Unmatched junction bases numbered 7, after V lost 3 bases and J lost 2 bases. This CDR3 is built from 15 residues. CDR1 and CDR2 (germline): SGHRS, YFSETQ. The CDR3 DNA sequence: TGCGCCAGCAGCTCCACGGGACAGGCTACCTACGAGCAGTACTTC. It codes for CASSSTGQATYEQYF.

V usage is TRBV6-1 and J usage is TRBJ2-3, with 8 positions matching TRBD2. Germline CDR1 is MNHNS and CDR2 is SASEGT. The CDR3 is 15 residues long. J was trimmed by 4 bases and V by 7 bases; bases with no gene match: 10. CDR3 sequence: CASKKRGSGADTQYF. CDR3 nucleotide sequence: TGTGCCAGCAAGAAGCGCGGTAGCGGGGCAGATACGCAGTATTTT.

The sample holds a few counts of this clonotype. The V call is TRBV14, the J call TRBJ1-2; 8 bases match TRBD1. Germline V gene lookup returns CDR1 SGHDN and CDR2 FVKESK. Unmatched junction bases numbered 3, after V lost 5 bases and J lost 4 bases. This CDR3 spans 13 amino acids. The CDR3 loop is CASSRGQAYGYTF. CDR3 DNA sequence: TGTGCCAGCAGCAGGGGACAGGCCTATGGCTACACCTTC.

The chain combines TRBV6-5 with TRBJ2-7; 7 positions agree with TRBD2. Germline assignment: CDR1 MNHEY and CDR2 SVGAGI. V shed 0 bases, J shed 0 bases, and the junction held 5 bases outside the gene matches. The CDR3 extends over 16 amino acids. The CDR3 region is CASSYSAGVGSYEQYF. The CDR3 nucleotides are TGTGCCAGCAGTTACTCGGCGGGAGTGGGCTCCTACGAGCAGTACTTC.

This clonotype was detected ten times or more. This rearrangement joins TRBV5-1 to TRBJ2-7, with D hard to call. CDR3 length: 11 amino acids. Trimming pared 8 bases from V and 5 bases from J, leaving 11 bases between. Germline CDR1 is SGHRS and CDR2 is YFSETQ. CDR3: CASRQVDEQYF. The CDR3, as DNA: TGCGCCAGTCGGCAGGTCGACGAGCAGTACTTC. Complete variable domain (other parts from reference TRBV5-1 and TRBJ2-7): KAGVTQTPRYLIKTRGQQVTLSCSPISGHRSVSWYQQTPGQGLQFLFEYFSETQRNKGNFPGRFSGRQFSNSRSEMNVSTLELGDSALYLCASRQVDEQYFGPGTRLTVT.

This clonotype has only a few counts. The chain carries TRBV14 and TRBJ2-1; perhaps TRBD2 as D (6 bases). V lost 0 bases, J lost 0 bases, and 24 bases lay in between. Germline V gene sequence: CDR1 SGHDN, CDR2 FVKESK. The CDR3 totals 21 residues. The CDR3 spells CASSQDGPGGKPLSSYNEQFF. The CDR3 DNA is TGTGCCAGCAGCCAAGATGGTCCTGGCGGGAAACCCCTGAGCTCCTACAATGAGCAGTTCTTC.

This clonotype was detected only a few times. The J gene is TRBJ2-5, the V gene TRBV7-2, with D perhaps being TRBD1 or TRBD2 (5 bases each). CDR1 SGHTA and CDR2 FQGNSA come from the germline V gene. V was shortened by 1 base and J by 3 bases, with 12 bases between the two germline ends. The length of the CDR3 is 15 residues. The CDR3 sequence is CASSLVEGPKETQYF. For the CDR3, the DNA is TGTGCCAGCAGCTTAGTTGAGGGACCCAAAGAGACCCAGTACTTC.